This TCR beta chain was identified during a study of blood T cell repertoires in COVID-19. In the study overall: Italy, Spain and the United States were the sources of the convalescent and acute COVID-19 samples.

Assignment of participants to cohorts was predicated upon participant-reported clinical history. Sequencing used immunoSEQ multiplex PCR; TCRdb keeps in-frame clones, though not all of them. The sample lists some 250,000 clones, 80% to 90% occurring once. V lost 5 bases to trimming and J lost 6 bases; unmatched junction nucleotides: 10. Germline CDR1 reads MNHEY; CDR2 reads SVGEGT. CDR3 length: 16 residues. The TCR comes from a woman in her fifties or sixties who had recovered from COVID-19. Sample: PBMCs or T cells enriched from blood (not recorded which). This chain joins TRBV6-2 or TRBV6-3 and TRBJ2-1; 10 bases line up with TRBD2. CDR3 loop: CASSALPSGSLNEQFF. The CDR3 DNA follows: TGTGCCAGCAGTGCCCTTCCTAGCGGGAGTCTCAATGAGCAGTTCTTC.